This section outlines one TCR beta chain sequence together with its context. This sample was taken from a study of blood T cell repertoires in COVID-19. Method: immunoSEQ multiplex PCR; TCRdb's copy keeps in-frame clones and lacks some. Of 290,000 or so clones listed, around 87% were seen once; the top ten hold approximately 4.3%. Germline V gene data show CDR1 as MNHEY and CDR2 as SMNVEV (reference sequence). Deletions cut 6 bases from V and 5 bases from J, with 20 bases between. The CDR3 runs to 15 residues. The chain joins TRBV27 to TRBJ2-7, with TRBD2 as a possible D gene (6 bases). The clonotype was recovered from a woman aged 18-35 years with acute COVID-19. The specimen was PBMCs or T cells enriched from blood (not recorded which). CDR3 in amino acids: CASRKVGGPFNEQYF. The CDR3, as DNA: TGTGCCAGCAGGAAAGTGGGAGGCCCCTTTAACGAGCAGTACTTC.